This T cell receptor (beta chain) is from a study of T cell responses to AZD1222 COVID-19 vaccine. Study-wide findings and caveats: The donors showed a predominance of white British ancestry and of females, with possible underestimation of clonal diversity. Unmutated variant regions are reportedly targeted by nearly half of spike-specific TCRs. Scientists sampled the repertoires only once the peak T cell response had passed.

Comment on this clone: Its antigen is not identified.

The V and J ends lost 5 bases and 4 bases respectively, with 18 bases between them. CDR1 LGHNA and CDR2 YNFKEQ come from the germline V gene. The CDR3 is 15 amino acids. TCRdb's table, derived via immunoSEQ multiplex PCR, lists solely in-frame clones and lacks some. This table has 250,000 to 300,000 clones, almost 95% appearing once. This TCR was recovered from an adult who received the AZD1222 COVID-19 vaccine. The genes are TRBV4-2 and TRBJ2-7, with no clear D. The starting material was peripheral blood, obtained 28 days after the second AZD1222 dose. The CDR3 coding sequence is TGTGCCAGCAGCAGCAGTTTGGGTGTGGGATACGAGCAGTACTTC. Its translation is CASSSSLGVGYEQYF.